These 18 T cell receptor beta chains were sequenced from one sample in a study of blood T cell repertoires in COVID-19. Here immunoSEQ multiplex PCR was the method, and the copy in TCRdb shows in-frame clones only, minus some. Here the sample spans around 440,000 clones, around 88% being singletons. Sample: peripheral blood. The receptors derive from a woman in her 50s with COVID-19, enrolled during active disease.

The count of this clone is one. The rearrangement links TRBV27 to TRBJ1-6, with a possible D match to TRBD1 (6 bases). The CDR3 loop spans 16 amino acids. From germline, CDR1 is MNHEY and CDR2 SMNVEV (reference sequence). Between the trimmed V and J ends, which lost 2 bases and 0 bases, there was a span of 8 bases. The CDR3 loop is CASSLTGSSYNSPLHF. In DNA, the CDR3 is TGTGCCAGCAGTTTAACAGGGAGCTCCTATAATTCACCCCTCCACTTT.

This clone has just one count. This chain joins TRBV27 and TRBJ1-2, with 8 bases lining up with TRBD1. This CDR3 has 15 residues. The germline gives CDR1 MNHEY, CDR2 SMNVEV (reference sequence). Germline trimming cut 5 bases from V and 2 bases from J; bases unmatched to any gene: 7. The CDR3 is CASSTIRGLNYGYTF. The CDR3 DNA reads TGTGCCAGCAGTACCATCAGGGGGCTAAACTATGGCTACACCTTC.

This clone was detected only a few times. The identical CDR3 is also encoded by other nucleotide sequences in the sample. The chain is built from TRBV5-1 and TRBJ1-3; 8 bases line up with TRBD1. Germline V gene lookup returns CDR1 SGHRS and CDR2 YFSETQ. The CDR3 is 14 residues long. V dropped 2 bases and J dropped 2; count of bases not matched to a gene: 0. The CDR3: CASSLQGAGNTIYF. As DNA, the CDR3 is TGCGCCAGCAGCTTACAGGGGGCTGGAAACACCATATATTTT. The full variable domain, completed using reference TRBV5-1 and TRBJ1-3, is KAGVTQTPRYLIKTRGQQVTLSCSPISGHRSVSWYQQTPGQGLQFLFEYFSETQRNKGNFPGRFSGRQFSNSRSEMNVSTLELGDSALYLCASSLQGAGNTIYFGEGSWLTVV.

This clone was found many times. The chain carries TRBV19 and TRBJ1-5, with 10 bases lining up with TRBD1. The germline CDR1 and CDR2 sequences are LNHDA and SQIVND (reference sequence). V trimming: 7 bases; J trimming: 4 bases; junction bases outside the gene matches: 7. CDR3 length equals 15 residues. The chain's CDR3 is CASNGQGVGNQPQHF. CDR3 nucleotide sequence: TGTGCCAGTAACGGACAGGGGGTAGGTAATCAGCCCCAGCATTTT.

This clone was observed once. The chain joins TRBV4-2 to TRBJ2-7; D is perhaps TRBD2 (5 bases). The CDR3 loop spans 15 amino acids. The germline V and J ends were trimmed by 3 bases and 0 bases, with 12 bases remaining between them. In germline, CDR1 is LGHNA, CDR2 YNFKEQ. The DNA of the CDR3 is TGTGCCAGCAGCCAGTCGACGGGGAGCTCCTACGAGCAGTACTTC. Translated: CASSQSTGSSYEQYF.

This clone was found a few times. This chain links TRBV5-1 with TRBJ1-3; D is ambiguous. V was pared by 1 base and J by 4 bases, with 9 bases between. The germline V gene has CDR1 SGHRS and CDR2 YFSETQ. The CDR3 has 14 amino acids. The CDR3 DNA is TGCGCCAGCAGCTTGAATCTCCGGGGAAACACCATATATTTT. It codes for CASSLNLRGNTIYF.

The chain is built from TRBV7-8 and TRBJ1-4, with D tentatively TRBD1 (6 bases). CDR1 SGHVS and CDR2 FQNEAQ come from the germline V gene. The CDR3 loop spans 15 amino acids. V was cut by 4 bases and J by 4 bases, with 13 bases left in between. The CDR3 spells CASSYGVGGNEKLFF. Here the CDR3 DNA reads TGTGCCAGCAGCTACGGGGTAGGGGGTAATGAAAAACTGTTTTTT. The variable domain in full, with the rest retrieved from reference TRBV7-8 and TRBJ1-4, is GAGVSQSPRYKVAKRGQDVALRCDPISGHVSLFWYQQALGQGPEFLTYFQNEAQLDKSGLPSDRFFAERPEGSVSTLKIQRTQQEDSAVYLCASSYGVGGNEKLFFGSGTQLSVL.

The chain joins TRBV12-5 to TRBJ1-1; 7 positions match TRBD1. CDR1 and CDR2 (germline): LGHNT, FRNRAP. The CDR3 totals 14 residues. V was pared by 2 bases and J by 3 bases, with 3 bases of the junction left unmatched. CDR3 DNA sequence: TGTGCTAGTGGTTTGACAGGGGCGGACACTGAAGCTTTCTTT. Translating it yields CASGLTGADTEAFF.

The V and J genes are TRBV2 and TRBJ1-2; 7 nucleotides agree with TRBD1. The V and J ends lost 6 bases and 3 bases, in that order; junction bases with no gene match: 10. The germline V gene encodes CDR1 SNHLY and CDR2 FYNNEI. The CDR3 sequence is 15 residues long. The CDR3 region has the DNA TGTGCCAGCAGGGAGCAGACTGGGACAGACTATGGCTACACCTTC. As protein: CASREQTGTDYGYTF.

The rearrangement uses TRBV28 and TRBJ2-7, with a weak D call TRBD1 (6 bases). V was trimmed by 3 bases and J by 6 bases, leaving 9 bases between them. Germline loops: CDR1 MDHEN, CDR2 SYDVKM. The CDR3 is made up of 12 amino acids. This CDR3 reads CASSLSRGEQYF. The CDR3, as DNA: TGTGCCAGCAGTTTGAGCAGGGGCGAGCAGTACTTC.

This chain connects TRBV27 to TRBJ2-1; 10 bases align to TRBD2. Germline assignment: CDR1 MNHEY and CDR2 SMNVEV (reference sequence). Trimming at V came to 6 bases and at J to 6 bases, leaving 5 bases not matched to a gene. This CDR3 spans 14 amino acids. The CDR3 here is CASRKAGGSNEQFF. In DNA form, the CDR3 reads TGTGCCAGCAGGAAAGCGGGGGGGAGCAATGAGCAGTTCTTC.

This rearrangement joins TRBV28 to TRBJ2-7; 7 positions match TRBD1. J gave up 6 bases and V 2 bases, and 19 bases lay outside the gene matches. The length of the CDR3 is 18 residues. CDR1 and CDR2 (germline): MDHEN, SYDVKM. CDR3 DNA sequence: TGTGCCAGCAGTTTAACCCGCCTTTGGACAGGACAAGGCAGCGAGCAGTACTTC. It codes for CASSLTRLWTGQGSEQYF.

V usage is TRBV12-3 or TRBV12-4 and J usage is TRBJ2-7; tentative D call: TRBD1 (5 bases). V was pared by 2 bases and J by 8 bases, with 10 bases between. The CDR3 is 12 residues long. CDR3 amino acids: CASSLKGYKQYF. Written as DNA, the CDR3 is TGTGCCAGCAGTTTAAAGGGGTACAAGCAGTACTTC.

The chain combines TRBV24-1 with TRBJ1-4; possibly TRBD1 for D (5 bases). The V gene lost 3 bases and the J gene lost 7 bases, with 17 bases spanning the gap. Per the germline V gene, CDR1 is KGHDR and CDR2 is SFDVKD. CDR3 length equals 16 residues. CDR3 sequence: CATSDPKYGTGEKLFF. CDR3 coding DNA: TGTGCCACCAGTGATCCGAAGTATGGAACAGGTGAAAAACTGTTTTTT.

The rearrangement links TRBV24-1 to TRBJ2-2, with 10 bases lining up with TRBD2. There are 15 residues in the CDR3. Trimming cost V 10 bases and J 1 base; bases outside gene matches: 5. Germline CDR1 reads KGHDR; CDR2 reads SFDVKD. The DNA for the CDR3 is TGTGCCACGGGCGAGCGGGGGGGGAACACCGGGGAGCTGTTTTTT. Its protein product is CATGERGGNTGELFF.

The CDR3 nucleotides are TGTGCCAGCAGCTACGCAGGGGGCGCAGGTGAAAAACTGTTTTTT. This sequence encodes CASSYAGGAGEKLFF. The V gene is TRBV7-2, the J gene TRBJ1-4, with 8 bases identical to TRBD1. CDR1 SGHTA and CDR2 FQGNSA come from the germline V gene. This CDR3 is built from 15 residues. V lost 4 bases to trimming and J lost 7 bases; unmatched junction nucleotides: 8.

The gene calls are TRBV11-2 and TRBJ1-2; no clear D gene. Germline V gives CDR1 SGHAT, CDR2 FQNNGV. This CDR3 has 14 amino acids. Deletions cut 7 bases from V and 4 bases from J, with 16 bases between. CDR3 bases: TGTGCCAGCACCTTGAGTGGGAGAGCCTATGGCTACACCTTC. Translating it yields CASTLSGRAYGYTF.

This clone showed up just a few times. The rearrangement joins TRBV19 to TRBJ1-5; 9 nucleotides line up with TRBD1. From germline, CDR1 is LNHDA and CDR2 SQIVND (reference sequence). J was trimmed by 11 bases and V by 4 bases; bases with no gene match: 15. The CDR3 consists of 16 residues. CDR3 sequence reads: CASSRGQDRGFGSQHF. DNA of the CDR3: TGTGCCAGTAGTAGGGGGCAGGACAGGGGCTTCGGGTCCCAGCATTTT.